This passage covers 27 T cell receptor beta chains from one sample sequenced in a study of multiple sclerosis patients with progressive multifocal leukoencephalopathy. Method: immunoSEQ multiplex PCR; TCRdb's copy keeps in-frame clones and lacks some. The sample includes 25,000 to 30,000 clones, 70% to 90% of them seen just once. This sample's time point: before natalizumab initiation. The sequencing sample was made of PBMCs. The source is a human donor with multiple sclerosis.

This chain links TRBV9 with TRBJ2-5; the match to TRBD2 covers 9 bases. Per the germline V gene, CDR1 is SGDLS and CDR2 is YYNGEE. The CDR3 spans 15 residues. J was trimmed by 4 bases and V by 0 bases; bases with no gene match: 4. The CDR3 region has the DNA TGTGCCAGCAGCGTAGAGGCGGGGGGGCGAGAGACCCAGTACTTC. Encoded protein: CASSVEAGGRETQYF.

This chain uses TRBV10-1 with TRBJ1-1; D not resolved. CDR1 is WNHNN and CDR2 is SYGVQD in the germline V gene (reference sequence). The CDR3 spans 15 residues. Trimming took 3 bases from V and 0 from J, leaving 11 bases between them. The CDR3 is CASSDGTVMNTEAFF. The CDR3 DNA follows: TGCGCCAGCAGTGATGGTACAGTGATGAACACTGAAGCTTTCTTT.

The chain employs TRBV6-5 and TRBJ1-1; D unresolved. Germline-derived CDR1 and CDR2 are MNHEY and SVGAGI. V was trimmed by 2 bases and J by 2 bases, leaving 3 bases between them. This CDR3 spans 12 amino acids. For the CDR3, the DNA is TGTGCCAGCAGTTACCGAAACACTGAAGCTTTCTTT. This codes for CASSYRNTEAFF.

The rearrangement links TRBV27 to TRBJ1-2, with D possibly matching TRBD1 (5 bases). Trimming removed 4 bases from V and 7 bases from J, with 13 bases in between. CDR3 length: 13 amino acids. Looked up from germline, CDR1 is MNHEY and CDR2 is SMNVEV (reference sequence). CDR3 DNA sequence: TGTGCCAGCAGTTCCTCTAGGGGAACTGGCTACACCTTC. Its protein product is CASSSSRGTGYTF.

The chain has TRBV4-1 and TRBJ2-7; 8 nucleotides agree with TRBD2. Germline lookup yields CDR1 MGHRA and CDR2 YSYEKL. The V and J ends lost 1 base and 5 bases, in that order; junction bases with no gene match: 4. The CDR3 covers 14 residues. CDR3 nucleotide sequence: TGCGCCAGCAGCCAAGGACGGCGGGGGGACGAGCAGTACTTC. Translated: CASSQGRRGDEQYF.

The chain uses TRBV23-1 and TRBJ1-3; weak D call: TRBD1 (6 bases). TRBV23-1 is an open reading frame whose function is uncertain. V was trimmed by 8 bases and J by 0 bases, leaving 11 bases between them. The CDR3 is made up of 14 amino acids. The CDR3 DNA is TGCGCCAGCCGGGACACAGCCTCTGGAAACACCATATATTTT. It is translated as CASRDTASGNTIYF.

This clone was seen a single time. The J gene is TRBJ2-3, the V gene TRBV7-9; D might be TRBD1 (6 bases). V lost 2 bases and J 4 bases, leaving 13 bases between the germline ends. This CDR3 has 15 amino acids. The germline gives CDR1 SEHNR, CDR2 FQNEAQ (reference sequence). The CDR3 coding sequence is TGTGCCAGCAGCTTAATTAGGGGGTTCGCAGATACGCAGTATTTT. It is translated as CASSLIRGFADTQYF.

V is TRBV18 and J is TRBJ1-3; D unclear. Germline lookup yields CDR1 KGHSH and CDR2 LQKENI. The CDR3 runs to 15 residues. Trimming removed 1 base from V and 2 bases from J, with 9 bases in between. The CDR3 sequence is CASSPLAETGNTIYF. CDR3 DNA: TGTGCCAGCTCACCACTTGCAGAAACTGGAAACACCATATATTTT.

The chain employs TRBV7-3 and TRBJ1-1; D is possibly TRBD1 (6 bases). Germline V gives CDR1 SGHTA, CDR2 FQGTGA. The CDR3 is made up of 17 amino acids. Trimming left V 2 bases short and J 2 bases short, with 18 bases between. The CDR3 region has the DNA TGTGCCAGCAGCTTATATGGGGGCCCCTTATCTAACACTGAAGCTTTCTTT. It specifies CASSLYGGPLSNTEAFF.

This clone has only one observation. Other nucleotide sequences from this sample produce the same CDR3. The chain couples TRBV30 to TRBJ2-1; 10 bases agree with TRBD2. Germline CDR1 is GTSNPN and CDR2 is SVGIG (reference sequence). The CDR3 length is 13 residues. The ends lost 8 bases at V and 3 bases at J; junction bases unmatched: 4. The CDR3 spells CAGGTSDYNEQFF. The DNA of the CDR3 is TGTGCCGGTGGGACTAGCGACTACAATGAGCAGTTCTTC.

As to this clone: At one boundary the junction diverges from the germline segment, which might be a read error. This chain joins TRBV10-2 and TRBJ2-7; 8 bases are a match to TRBD2. The CDR3 length is 15 residues. Looked up from germline, CDR1 is WSHSY and CDR2 is SAAADI. This CDR3 reads CASGLAGLSSHEQYF. CDR3 coding DNA: TGCGCCAGCGGTTTAGCGGGGCTTAGCTCCCACGAGCAGTACTTC.

CDR3 loop: CAISGGINTEAFF. In nucleotides, the CDR3 is TGTGCCATCAGTGGAGGGATCAACACTGAAGCTTTCTTT. This chain links TRBV10-3 with TRBJ1-1; D unclear. The germline CDR1 and CDR2 sequences are ENHRY and SYGVKD. V shed 4 bases and J shed 2 bases, with 8 bases lying between them. This CDR3 spans 13 amino acids.

The chain carries TRBV10-1 and TRBJ2-7; D remains unclear. The V end lost 5 bases, the J end lost 3 bases, and 5 bases lay between the germline ends. The CDR3 is 11 residues long. In germline, CDR1 is WNHNN, CDR2 SYGVQD (reference sequence). CDR3 region: CASSMGYEQYF. The CDR3 DNA sequence: TGCGCCAGCAGTATGGGCTACGAGCAGTACTTC.

V gene TRBV5-1 combines with J gene TRBJ2-3, with TRBD2 identical over 11 bases. Germline values: CDR1 SGHRS, CDR2 YFSETQ. Trimming removed 4 bases from V and 1 base from J; junction bases left unmatched: 8. The CDR3 has 17 residues. CDR3 sequence: CASSPPTSGGRTDTQYF. CDR3 nucleotide sequence: TGCGCCAGCAGCCCCCCAACTAGCGGGGGCCGCACAGATACGCAGTATTTT.

This rearrangement joins TRBV6-4 to TRBJ1-2; 8 bases are shared with TRBD1. The CDR3 length is 12 residues. The junction had 7 bases not matched to a gene; V was cut back by 11 bases and J by 5 bases. Germline V gene lookup returns CDR1 MRHNA and CDR2 SNTAGT. CDR3 amino acids: CAVPGQAYGYTF. As DNA, the CDR3 is TGTGCCGTCCCGGGACAGGCGTATGGCTACACCTTC.

This chain uses TRBV28 with TRBJ2-5, with a weak D call TRBD2 (7 bases). V was cut by 6 bases and J by 5 bases, with 16 bases left in between. CDR1 and CDR2 from the germline V gene are MDHEN and SYDVKM. The CDR3 loop spans 14 amino acids. The CDR3 bases are TGTGCCAGCAGCCAAACGGGGGGCAGGGAGACCCAGTACTTC. It translates to CASSQTGGRETQYF.

The CDR3 DNA is TGTGCCAGCAGCTTTAAGGGTGCCCTTCCCTACGAGCAGTACTTC. This translates into CASSFKGALPYEQYF. This rearrangement joins TRBV7-9 to TRBJ2-5; D ambiguous. The J call is in doubt because the DNA end fits TRBJ2-7 better. The CDR3 extends over 15 amino acids. Germline V lookup: CDR1 SEHNR, CDR2 FQNEAQ (reference sequence).

V usage is TRBV19 and J usage is TRBJ2-2; 7 bases line up with TRBD1. The CDR3 has 16 amino acids. Trimming took 6 bases from V and 0 from J; bases not matched to a gene: 7. Germline CDR1 reads LNHDA; CDR2 reads SQIVND (reference sequence). The CDR3, as DNA: TGTGCCAGTAGCCCAGGGACAGCAGCGAACACCGGGGAGCTGTTTTTT. This codes for CASSPGTAANTGELFF.

The V and J genes are TRBV4-2 and TRBJ1-6, with TRBD1 as a possible D gene (5 bases). CDR3 length: 17 residues. V lost 4 bases and J lost 9, with 22 bases in between. The germline CDR1 and CDR2 sequences are LGHNA and YNFKEQ. Written as DNA, the CDR3 is TGTGCCAGCAGCCCGCAAGAAGGTATGGGGGTCGGTTCACCCCTCCACTTT. As protein: CASSPQEGMGVGSPLHF.

The chain uses TRBV7-9 and TRBJ2-2; either TRBD1 or TRBD2 may fit D (5 bases each). The germline gives CDR1 SEHNR, CDR2 FQNEAQ (reference sequence). This CDR3 is built from 13 residues. V shed 8 bases and J shed 5 bases, with 12 bases lying between them. CDR3 loop: CASSGWGTGELFF. CDR3 bases: TGTGCCAGCTCCGGGTGGGGGACCGGGGAGCTGTTTTTT.

This clone was observed a single time. The genes are TRBV18 and TRBJ2-7, with 8 bases aligning to TRBD1. Germline CDR1 reads KGHSH; CDR2 reads LQKENI. The V segment lost 0 bases and the J segment 4 bases; nucleotides outside the gene matches: 8. This CDR3 spans 16 amino acids. The CDR3: CASSPPSGQGTYEQYF. CDR3 nucleotide sequence: TGTGCCAGCTCACCACCCTCCGGACAGGGCACTTACGAGCAGTACTTC.

Comments on this clone: A read error may account for a junction end that differs from germline. The chain has TRBV25-1 and TRBJ2-2; 7 bases are a match to TRBD2. Per the germline V gene, CDR1 is MGHDK and CDR2 is SYGVNS. There are 16 residues in the CDR3. CDR3 residues: CARSGTLGGEGGELFF. The DNA of the CDR3 is TGTGCCCGCAGTGGAACCCTGGGGGGGGAAGGCGGGGAGCTGTTTTTT.

The genes are TRBV4-3 and TRBJ1-1, with 7 bases lining up with TRBD1. The CDR3 is made up of 14 amino acids. Trimming took 4 bases from V and 1 from J; bases not matched to a gene: 3. Germline-derived CDR1 and CDR2 are LGHNA and YSLEER. The CDR3 protein is CASSPRQGNTEAFF. CDR3 coding DNA: TGCGCCAGCAGCCCACGACAGGGGAACACTGAAGCTTTCTTT.

V usage is TRBV18 and J usage is TRBJ2-3; 7 bases agree with TRBD1. Germline CDR1 is KGHSH and CDR2 is LQKENI. Trimming cost V 2 bases and J 3 bases; bases outside gene matches: 8. This CDR3 has 16 amino acids. The CDR3 sequence is CASSPNMKGATDTQYF. The CDR3 DNA reads TGTGCCAGCTCACCAAATATGAAGGGGGCTACAGATACGCAGTATTTT.

This rearrangement joins TRBV5-6 to TRBJ1-6; D not certain. There are 15 residues in the CDR3. Trimming cost V 0 bases and J 0 bases, with 4 bases left between them. Germline V gene sequence: CDR1 SGHDT, CDR2 YYEEEE. CDR3 DNA: TGTGCCAGCAGCTTGGGGAACTCCTATAATTCACCCCTCCACTTT. Translated: CASSLGNSYNSPLHF.

The count of this clone is one. The genes are TRBV19 and TRBJ2-5; possibly TRBD1 or TRBD2 for D (6 bases each). The J call is in doubt because the DNA end fits TRBJ2-7 better. Germline CDR1 reads LNHDA; CDR2 reads SQIVND (reference sequence). CDR3 length: 13 residues. This chain's CDR3 is CASSKEGVYEQYF. The CDR3 DNA follows: TGTGCCAGTAGTAAGGAGGGGGTTTACGAGCAGTACTTC.

The chain carries TRBV5-4 and TRBJ2-1, with D possibly TRBD1 on 6 matching bases. Germline CDR1 reads SGHNT; CDR2 reads YYREEE (reference sequence). The CDR3 is made up of 15 amino acids. V was trimmed by 4 bases and J by 10 bases, leaving 21 bases between them. The CDR3 sequence: CASSTPVLRGWEQFF. CDR3 nucleotides: TGTGCCAGCAGCACTCCCGTCCTGAGGGGGTGGGAGCAGTTCTTC.